This is a list of T cell receptor beta chains from one sample in a study of CD8 T cells in Susac syndrome. TCRdb re-called the immunoSEQ multiplex PCR reads with MiXCR, one entry per CDR3 protein. The data contain approximately 190,000 distinct CDR3 sequences, roughly 94% of them singletons. Sequenced material: CD8+ T cells from PBMCs. The receptors were gathered from a human donor with Susac syndrome. Both conserved end residues are part of each CDR3. A D gene is named only where the DNA matches it firmly. The size entry is marked missing in some rows and otherwise reads once, few, many or a size class.

v_gene: TRBV4-1
abundance: .
d_gene: .
j_gene: TRBJ1-5
CDR3aa: CASSQGYNQPQHF
CDR3nt: TGCGCCAGCAGCCAAGGGTACAATCAGCCCCAGCATTTT

v_gene: TRBV4-1
abundance: .
d_gene: .
j_gene: TRBJ2-7
CDR3aa: CASSQEPQSAGEQYF
CDR3nt: TGCGCCAGCAGCCAAGAGCCCCAGAGTGCGGGCGAGCAGTACTTC

v_gene: TRBV5-6
abundance: .
d_gene: .
j_gene: TRBJ2-2
CDR3aa: CASSLDFTGELFF
CDR3nt: TGTGCCAGCAGCTTGGATTTTACCGGGGAGCTGTTTTTT

v_gene: TRBV4-1
abundance: .
d_gene: .
j_gene: TRBJ1-1
CDR3aa: CASSMRRDGLTEAFF
CDR3nt: TGCGCCAGCAGCATGAGAAGGGACGGACTTACTGAAGCTTTCTTT

v_gene: TRBV5-6
abundance: .
d_gene: .
j_gene: TRBJ2-1
CDR3aa: CASSFQGVLNEQFF
CDR3nt: TGTGCCAGCAGCTTCCAAGGAGTACTGAATGAGCAGTTCTTC

v_gene: TRBV28
abundance: .
d_gene: .
j_gene: TRBJ2-7
CDR3aa: CASSFLDIPYEQYF
CDR3nt: TGTGCCAGCAGTTTCTTAGACATTCCCTACGAGCAGTACTTC

v_gene: TRBV9
abundance: .
d_gene: .
j_gene: TRBJ2-5
CDR3aa: CASSVGERRETQYF
CDR3nt: TGTGCCAGCAGCGTAGGGGAGAGGCGGGAGACCCAGTACTTC

v_gene: TRBV9
abundance: once
d_gene: .
j_gene: TRBJ2-7
CDR3aa: CASSVGAGTYEQYF
CDR3nt: TGTGCCAGCAGCGTAGGTGCCGGCACCTACGAGCAGTACTTC

v_gene: TRBV13
abundance: .
d_gene: .
j_gene: TRBJ2-1
CDR3aa: CASSLDHGRVIDEQFF
CDR3nt: TGTGCCAGCAGCTTAGATCACGGGAGAGTAATCGATGAGCAGTTCTTC

v_gene: TRBV19
abundance: .
d_gene: .
j_gene: TRBJ1-2
CDR3aa: CASSAADSPINYGYTF
CDR3nt: TGTGCCAGTAGTGCAGCCGACAGCCCAATTAACTATGGCTACACCTTC

v_gene: TRBV28
abundance: once
d_gene: .
j_gene: TRBJ2-7
CDR3aa: CASSLVTPDYSSEQYF
CDR3nt: TGTGCCAGCAGTTTAGTGACACCGGATTACTCTAGCGAGCAGTACTTC

v_gene: TRBV20-1
abundance: .
d_gene: .
j_gene: TRBJ2-3
CDR3aa: CSASAPRWGTDTQYF
CDR3nt: TGCAGTGCTAGCGCGCCGCGGTGGGGCACAGATACGCAGTATTTT

v_gene: TRBV29-1
abundance: .
d_gene: .
j_gene: TRBJ1-1
CDR3aa: CSVDLGLGTEAFF
CDR3nt: TGCAGCGTTGATCTGGGTTTGGGCACTGAAGCTTTCTTT

v_gene: TRBV5-1
abundance: .
d_gene: TRBD1
j_gene: TRBJ1-1
CDR3aa: CASSTRQGDTEAFF
CDR3nt: TGCGCCAGCAGTACCCGACAGGGGGACACTGAAGCTTTCTTT

v_gene: TRBV12-3/TRBV12-4
abundance: .
d_gene: TRBD1
j_gene: TRBJ1-2
CDR3aa: CASVEMTGSGGYTF
CDR3nt: TGTGCCAGCGTTGAGATGACAGGGTCGGGCGGCTACACCTTC

v_gene: TRBV12-3/TRBV12-4
abundance: .
d_gene: TRBD1
j_gene: TRBJ2-7
CDR3aa: CASSLARDRSTYEQYF
CDR3nt: TGTGCCAGCAGTTTAGCAAGGGACAGAAGTACCTACGAGCAGTACTTC

v_gene: TRBV9
abundance: .
d_gene: .
j_gene: TRBJ2-2
CDR3aa: CASSVEGRGTGELFF
CDR3nt: TGTGCCAGCAGCGTAGAGGGACGGGGAACCGGGGAGCTGTTTTTT

v_gene: TRBV24-1
abundance: .
d_gene: TRBD2
j_gene: TRBJ2-5
CDR3aa: CATSDPLAGEETQYF
CDR3nt: TGTGCCACCAGTGACCCACTAGCGGGAGAAGAGACCCAGTACTTC

v_gene: TRBV6-1
abundance: once
d_gene: .
j_gene: TRBJ2-7
CDR3aa: CASTSGMAYEQYF
CDR3nt: TGTGCCAGTACAAGTGGGATGGCCTACGAGCAGTACTTC

v_gene: TRBV29-1
abundance: .
d_gene: .
j_gene: TRBJ2-1
CDR3aa: CSVAGLDNEQFF
CDR3nt: TGCAGCGTTGCGGGATTAGACAATGAGCAGTTCTTC

v_gene: TRBV6-6
abundance: .
d_gene: .
j_gene: TRBJ1-3
CDR3aa: CASSSTGLGNTIYF
CDR3nt: TGTGCCAGCAGTTCCACCGGACTTGGAAACACCATATATTTT

v_gene: TRBV10-3
abundance: .
d_gene: .
j_gene: TRBJ2-5
CDR3aa: CAIRGASAETQYF
CDR3nt: TGTGCCATCCGTGGGGCTAGCGCCGAGACCCAGTACTTC

v_gene: TRBV5-6
abundance: .
d_gene: TRBD1
j_gene: TRBJ2-7
CDR3aa: CASSLSGDRPRLDPYEQYF
CDR3nt: TGTGCCAGCAGCCTTTCCGGGGACAGACCCCGACTGGATCCCTACGAGCAGTACTTC

v_gene: TRBV27
abundance: .
d_gene: .
j_gene: TRBJ2-7
CDR3aa: CASSLSVGPYEQYF
CDR3nt: TGTGCCAGCAGTTTATCTGTGGGGCCCTACGAGCAGTACTTC

v_gene: TRBV30
abundance: .
d_gene: .
j_gene: TRBJ1-4
CDR3aa: CAWSVVGLRLFF
CDR3nt: TGTGCCTGGAGTGTTGTGGGGTTGCGGCTGTTTTTT